The clone carrying this T cell receptor beta chain was detected once. Patients from Seattle were sampled longitudinally, starting during active infection. These data belong to a study of blood T cell repertoires in COVID-19. Study at large: Acute and convalescent COVID-19 samples came from the United States, Italy and Spain. PBMCs, B-cell-depleted T cells, or T cells provided the cDNA or gDNA that made up the material.

In the study's own analysis: By means of reference gene primer amplification, nucleated cell counts were estimated. Clones were sequenced by immunoSEQ multiplex PCR, and TCRdb holds only the in-frame ones, with some missing. The V and J calls and clone size were taken over from that table, and D and trimming were inferred from the DNA. The profile shows more than 150,000 clones, 81% of them singletons. The sequence was collected from a woman of 80 years or more with COVID-19, enrolled during active disease. The specimen sequenced was peripheral blood.

DNA of the CDR3: TGTGCCAGCAGTGAAGGCCCGGGGGAGGGGGAGACCCAGTACTTC. Translation: CASSEGPGEGETQYF. This chain uses TRBV2 with TRBJ2-5; TRBD2 agrees at 7 bases. After removal of 1 base from V and 5 bases from J, the junction contained 7 bases not matched to a gene. In germline, CDR1 is SNHLY, CDR2 FYNNEI. This CDR3 spans 15 amino acids.